This T cell receptor beta chain derives from a study of shared T cell receptors in the human thymus. CDR1 is LGHNT and CDR2 is FRNRAP in the germline V gene. Trimming took off 1 base at V and 0 bases at J, with 9 bases between the two ends. The CDR3 length is 15 residues. The assay was immunoSEQ multiplex PCR, and TCRdb's table has in-frame clones only and misses some. This sample has 700,000 to 750,000 clones, with approximately 85% found just once. The same data also went into a second study, on human thymus T cells. That source reports: The donor group consisted of healthy Finnish infants who were having corrective surgery for congenital heart defects.

The sequence was obtained from a girl under three years old with a congenital heart defect. The V call is TRBV12-5, the J call TRBJ2-5, with D possibly TRBD1 on 6 matching bases. The sequenced sample was thymocytes. The CDR3 bases are TGTGCTAGTGGTTTGGCCTACAGGGACCAAGAGACCCAGTACTTC. It codes for CASGLAYRDQETQYF.